Shown below are 7 T cell receptor beta chains from a single sample sequenced in a study of beta chain bispecific antibodies for T cell cancers. Whole-study results and caveats: In these mixed samples, most targeted TRBV reads derived from the leukemia cell line.

For these TCRs, the target antigens are not known. Via MiXCR, TCRdb re-called the 5' RACE reads, giving one row per CDR3 protein. Here the sample spans about 20,000 distinct CDR3 sequences, around 2.4% being singletons. Blood mononuclear cells were expanded for three to four days using either OKT3 anti-CD3 antibody or CD3/CD28 beads. The sample consisted of healthy donor T cells cultured with leukemia cells. Every receptor here comes from a human donor in good health. Some clones in this sample may be carry-over from other donors' samples.

This clonotype came up many times. This rearrangement joins TRBV27 to TRBJ1-2, with D perhaps TRBD1 (5 bases). CDR1 is MNHEY and CDR2 is SMNVEV in the germline V gene (reference sequence). The V and J ends lost 1 base and 8 bases respectively, with 20 bases between them. The CDR3 is made up of 16 amino acids. The DNA for the CDR3 is TGTGCCAGCAGTTTATACGGCGGGACGGACTTCGGGGGCTACACCTTC. This gives the protein CASSLYGGTDFGGYTF.

This clonotype was observed at least ten times. The rearrangement joins TRBV29-1 to TRBJ2-3; D might be TRBD1 (5 bases). The V gene's germline CDR1 is SQVTM and CDR2 ANQGSEA. V lost 8 bases and J lost 1, with 13 bases in between. This CDR3 contains 13 residues. The CDR3 reads CSTRLGRTDTQYF. DNA of the CDR3: TGCAGCACCCGGTTGGGGCGCACAGATACGCAGTATTTT.

The sample holds many counts of this clonotype. The rearrangement uses TRBV5-1 and TRBJ2-3; no clear D. Trimming pared 5 bases from V and 1 base from J, leaving 8 bases between. The CDR3 is 13 amino acids. The germline CDR1 and CDR2 sequences are SGHRS and YFSETQ. The CDR3: CASSTFGTDTQYF. The CDR3 bases are TGCGCCAGCAGTACATTCGGCACAGATACGCAGTATTTT. Using reference TRBV5-1 and TRBJ2-3 for the parts outside the CDR3, the full variable domain is KAGVTQTPRYLIKTRGQQVTLSCSPISGHRSVSWYQQTPGQGLQFLFEYFSETQRNKGNFPGRFSGRQFSNSRSEMNVSTLELGDSALYLCASSTFGTDTQYFGPGTRLTVL.

For this clonotype: This may arise from a read error, as a much more abundant clone is one base away. The CDR3 protein is CASSLYTDTQNF. CDR3 bases: TGTGCCAGCAGCTTGTATACAGATACGCAGAATTTT. This chain joins TRBV5-5 and TRBJ2-3; D remains unclear. The CDR3 loop spans 12 amino acids. Germline CDR1 SGHKS, CDR2 YYEKEE (reference sequence). The entire variable domain, with the rest obtained from reference TRBV5-5 and TRBJ2-3, is as follows: DAGVTQSPTHLIKTRGQQVTLRCSPISGHKSVSWYQQVLGQGPQFIFQYYEKEERGRGNFPDRFSARQFPNYSSELNVNALLLGDSALYLCASSLYTDTQNFGPGTRLTVL.

This clonotype was seen ten or more times. The gene calls are TRBV3-1 and TRBJ2-7; D is ambiguous. Per germline, CDR1 LGHDT and CDR2 YNNKEL (reference sequence). This CDR3 has 14 residues. V was pared by 1 base and J by 3 bases, with 10 bases between. The CDR3 coding sequence is TGTGCCAGCAGCCAAGGGACCTCCCTCTACGAGCAGTACTTC. It specifies CASSQGTSLYEQYF.

This clonotype was observed many times. V gene TRBV12-3 or TRBV12-4 combines with J gene TRBJ1-6; D may be TRBD1 (5 bases). The CDR3 sequence is 13 residues long. Trimming stripped 1 base from V and 9 bases from J, with 7 bases between. CDR3 protein: CASSLVRVSPLHF. CDR3 nucleotide sequence: TGTGCCAGCAGTTTAGTCAGGGTTTCACCCCTCCACTTT.

Many counts were recorded for this clonotype. The chain carries TRBV20-1 and TRBJ2-1; 7 nucleotides line up with TRBD1. The CDR3 has 17 amino acids. Germline lookup yields CDR1 DFQATT and CDR2 SNEGSKA (reference sequence). The V gene end was trimmed by 6 bases and the J gene end by 0 bases; junction bases not matched to a gene: 14. Written as DNA, the CDR3 is TGCAGTGCCAGCCCCAGCCCGGGACAGAGCTCCTACAATGAGCAGTTCTTC. Its protein product is CSASPSPGQSSYNEQFF.